The entry below gives a single T cell receptor beta chain sequence along with its context. This record comes from a study of cytomegalovirus exposure and HLA in healthy donors. Germline values: CDR1 GTSNPN, CDR2 SVGIG (reference sequence). The CDR3 runs 14 residues. V was shortened by 1 base and J by 3 bases, with 12 bases between the two germline ends. With 60 Vbeta and 13 Jbeta primers, the PCR was carried out. Method: immunoSEQ multiplex PCR; TCRdb's copy keeps in-frame clones and lacks some. The listing records around 36,000 clones. The sequence was collected from a woman younger than 45 in good health and CMV-seropositive. The specimen sequenced was PBMCs. V gene TRBV30 combines with J gene TRBJ1-2; TRBD1 is a possible D gene (5 bases). CDR3 loop: CAWSGGFLHYGYTF. As DNA, the CDR3 is TGTGCCTGGAGTGGGGGCTTCCTTCACTATGGCTACACCTTC.